This record concerns one T cell receptor beta chain sequence. The data derive from a study of blood T cell repertoires in COVID-19. About the research overall: Donors in the United States, Italy and Spain gave samples during acute or convalescent COVID-19. Sources were T cells, B-cell-depleted T cells, or PBMCs; the material itself was cDNA or gDNA.

The CDR3 runs to 16 residues. Germline V lookup: CDR1 SGHKS, CDR2 YYEKEE (reference sequence). V lost 2 bases and J 1 base, leaving 15 bases between the germline ends. In the original workflow: The assay estimated nucleated cells by amplifying reference gene primers. This table comes from immunoSEQ multiplex PCR, and its TCRdb copy is limited to in-frame clones, with some not included. D and trimming come from the DNA, and the V and J calls and clone size come from that table. The table lists 150,000 to 200,000 clones, roughly 80% of them singletons, with roughly 5.1% in the top ten. The rearrangement joins TRBV5-5 to TRBJ1-1; D is perhaps TRBD1 (5 bases). The sequence was collected from a woman in her 30s with acute or convalescent COVID-19. Sequenced material: peripheral blood. The CDR3 nucleotides read TGTGCCAGCAGCTTTTGGGCGGGGGAATCGAACACTGAAGCTTTCTTT. Encoded protein: CASSFWAGESNTEAFF.